This TCR beta chain derives from a study of beta chain features in type 1 diabetes. The overall study: Age and gender were similar between patients and healthy donors, as were cell yields. All samples yielded 85 million to 130 million examined sorted cells.

CDR3 length: 11 amino acids. From germline, CDR1 is SQVTM and CDR2 ANQGSEA. V was pared by 4 bases and J by 4 bases, with 5 bases between. About this clone itself: Its matching antigen is unknown.

Study results and limitations: Whether TCRB rearrangement is influenced by HLA type was left unresolved in this analysis.

Reverse transcription of all isolated RNA meant that expressed TCRB transcripts were sequenced. Sequenced by immunoSEQ multiplex PCR; TCRdb stores in-frame clones only, minus some. The data contain 850,000 to 900,000 clones, roughly a sixth of them singletons. The sequenced sample was naive CD4+ T cells from blood. The chain combines TRBV29-1 with TRBJ2-1; D call uncertain. This sequence was found in a woman aged 18-29 years in good health. CDR3 amino acids: CSVGEYNEQFF. Written as DNA, the CDR3 is TGCAGCGTTGGAGAATACAATGAGCAGTTCTTC.